The 13 T cell receptor beta chains presented below share a single source sample, sequenced in a study of cytomegalovirus exposure and HLA in healthy donors. The study ran its PCR with 60 Vbeta and 13 Jbeta primers. TCRdb's table, derived via immunoSEQ multiplex PCR, lists solely in-frame clones and lacks some. The sample has 150,000 to 200,000 clones; 75% to 90% are singletons. Sequencing used PBMCs. The receptors were sampled from a woman aged 18-35 years in good health and CMV-seronegative.

The gene calls are TRBV30 and TRBJ1-2; D is perhaps TRBD1 (5 bases). Trimming took 3 bases from V and 7 from J, leaving 12 bases between them. The CDR3 contains 12 residues. The germline V gene encodes CDR1 GTSNPN and CDR2 SVGIG (reference sequence). CDR3 region: CAWRRGGTGYTF. The DNA of the CDR3 is TGTGCCTGGAGACGGGGGGGGACTGGCTACACCTTC.

This clone was counted a single time. The chain carries TRBV10-3 and TRBJ2-2; 9 positions match TRBD2. This CDR3 contains 15 residues. Germline assignment: CDR1 ENHRY and CDR2 SYGVKD. J lost 5 bases, V lost 3 bases, and 4 bases had no gene match. CDR3 nucleotide sequence: TGTGCCATCAGTGAAGGGCTAGCGGGGACCGGGGAGCTGTTTTTT. It codes for CAISEGLAGTGELFF.

V usage is TRBV5-6 and J usage is TRBJ2-5; D is ambiguous. V was trimmed by 4 bases and J by 5 bases, leaving 15 bases between them. The CDR3 consists of 14 residues. The germline V gene has CDR1 SGHDT and CDR2 YYEEEE. CDR3 nucleotides: TGTGCCAGCAGCGACTCCGGCCGAAGGGAGACCCAGTACTTC. It translates to CASSDSGRRETQYF.

The chain employs TRBV6-5 and TRBJ2-7; D possibly corresponds to TRBD1 (6 bases). CDR1 MNHEY and CDR2 SVGAGI come from the germline V gene. V was trimmed by 4 bases and J by 3 bases, leaving 16 bases between them. This CDR3 contains 15 residues. The CDR3 bases are TGTGCCAGCAGTTGGGGACCCGGACAGATCTACGAGCAGTACTTC. Its protein product is CASSWGPGQIYEQYF.

The table lists this clone with a few counts. This chain links TRBV9 with TRBJ2-7, with D possibly being TRBD2 (6 bases). V was cut by 3 bases and J by 2 bases, with 15 bases left in between. The CDR3 is 15 amino acids. Germline CDR1 reads SGDLS; CDR2 reads YYNGEE. The CDR3 DNA follows: TGTGCCAGCAGCGCCGGGAGCGGGTCCCCCTACGAGCAGTACTTC. The encoded protein is CASSAGSGSPYEQYF.

V is TRBV19 and J is TRBJ2-7; TRBD1 aligns across 11 bases. This CDR3 is 15 amino acids long. V lost 5 bases to trimming and J lost 4 bases; unmatched junction nucleotides: 7. CDR1 and CDR2 from the germline V gene are LNHDA and SQIVND (reference sequence). CDR3 region: CASSPRDRGNYEQYF. The CDR3 DNA follows: TGTGCCAGTAGTCCCCGGGACAGGGGGAATTACGAGCAGTACTTC.

The chain couples TRBV11-2 to TRBJ2-5; 8 bases fit TRBD1. J lost 5 bases, V lost 3 bases, and 8 bases had no gene match. The CDR3 length is 15 residues. CDR1 SGHAT and CDR2 FQNNGV come from the germline V gene. DNA for the CDR3: TGTGCCAGCAGCTTGTCCTCAGGGGGCTCGGAGACCCAGTACTTC. It is translated as CASSLSSGGSETQYF.

The J gene is TRBJ2-1, the V gene TRBV7-2; maybe TRBD2 (6 bases). V dropped 9 bases and J dropped 1 base, with 13 bases sitting between them. This CDR3 is 14 amino acids long. Per germline, CDR1 SGHTA and CDR2 FQGNSA. The CDR3 reads CASTGDGSYNEQFF. The CDR3 DNA sequence: TGTGCCAGTACGGGGGATGGGTCCTACAATGAGCAGTTCTTC.

The J gene is TRBJ2-7, the V gene TRBV9; TRBD2 might be the D (6 bases). Germline values: CDR1 SGDLS, CDR2 YYNGEE. The V gene lost 2 bases and the J gene lost 6 bases, with 15 bases spanning the gap. The length of the CDR3 is 14 residues. In nucleotides, the CDR3 is TGTGCCAGCAGCGTTAGACTAGTAGGAGGCGAGCAGTACTTC. Its protein product is CASSVRLVGGEQYF.

This clone was seen once. This rearrangement joins TRBV7-2 to TRBJ2-5; TRBD1 aligns across 8 bases. This CDR3 region has 16 residues. From germline, CDR1 is SGHTA and CDR2 FQGNSA. The V gene end was trimmed by 4 bases and the J gene end by 5 bases; junction bases not matched to a gene: 12. The CDR3 region has the DNA TGTGCCAGCAGCTCCCGCCGGACAGGGTGGGGTGAGACCCAGTACTTC. This sequence encodes CASSSRRTGWGETQYF. The variable domain in full, with the rest retrieved from reference TRBV7-2 and TRBJ2-5, is GAGVSQSPSNKVTEKGKDVELRCDPISGHTALYWYRQSLGQGLEFLIYFQGNSAPDKSGLPSDRFSAERTGGSVSTLTIQRTQQEDSAVYLCASSSRRTGWGETQYFGPGTRLLVL.

In the case of this clone: A read error may account for a junction end that differs from germline. The CDR3 DNA sequence: TGTTCCAGCAGCTTAGCGGCAGGGCTGGATTCACCCCTCCACTTT. This encodes CSSSLAAGLDSPLHF. The chain has TRBV7-9 and TRBJ1-6, with a possible D match to TRBD1 (5 bases). The germline V gene encodes CDR1 SEHNR and CDR2 FQNEAQ (reference sequence). This CDR3 contains 15 residues.

The chain couples TRBV11-2 to TRBJ1-2; possibly TRBD1 for D (6 bases). Between the trimmed V and J ends, which lost 4 bases and 4 bases, there was a span of 13 bases. CDR1 SGHAT and CDR2 FQNNGV come from the germline V gene. The CDR3 contains 14 residues. DNA of the CDR3: TGTGCCAGCAGCTCACAGGGCTTTGGCTATGGCTACACCTTC. Its protein product is CASSSQGFGYGYTF. Complete variable domain (other parts from reference TRBV11-2 and TRBJ1-2): EAGVAQSPRYKIIEKRQSVAFWCNPISGHATLYWYQQILGQGPKLLIQFQNNGVVDDSQLPKDRFSAERLKGVDSTLKIQPAKLEDSAVYLCASSSQGFGYGYTFGSGTRLTVV.

The chain is built from TRBV6-5 and TRBJ1-1, with D unresolved. Germline CDR1 and CDR2: MNHEY and SVGAGI. Trimming left V 5 bases short and J 0 bases short, with 10 bases between. The CDR3 loop spans 14 amino acids. In nucleotides, the CDR3 is TGTGCCAGCAGTCAACTCTATATGAACACTGAAGCTTTCTTT. Protein: CASSQLYMNTEAFF.